A few counts support the clone carrying this TCR beta chain. The V gene's germline CDR1 is SGDLS and CDR2 YYNGEE. The CDR3 has 16 amino acids. J lost 1 base, V lost 0 bases, and 4 bases had no gene match. A second PCR, run for about 6 to 11 cycles, used a sample-barcoded 5' primer plus a J-beta primer mix. Each cDNA was tagged by a template-switch adaptor containing 12 random nucleotides. TCRdb re-called the 5' RACE reads with MiXCR, one entry per CDR3 protein. The sample holds 1.5 million to 1.9 million distinct CDR3 sequences, roughly two fifths seen once. These data come from a study of blood T cells in healthy people across ages. Drawn from each donor were 8.5 to 10 milliliters of peripheral blood.

The chain has TRBV9 and TRBJ2-3, with TRBD2 matching over 8 bases. The sample taken for sequencing was blood. This TCR was recovered from a woman under 30 in good health. CDR3 amino acids: CASSVGVLAGTDTQYF. CDR3 sequence (DNA): TGTGCCAGCAGCGTAGGTGTACTAGCGGGCACAGATACGCAGTATTTT.